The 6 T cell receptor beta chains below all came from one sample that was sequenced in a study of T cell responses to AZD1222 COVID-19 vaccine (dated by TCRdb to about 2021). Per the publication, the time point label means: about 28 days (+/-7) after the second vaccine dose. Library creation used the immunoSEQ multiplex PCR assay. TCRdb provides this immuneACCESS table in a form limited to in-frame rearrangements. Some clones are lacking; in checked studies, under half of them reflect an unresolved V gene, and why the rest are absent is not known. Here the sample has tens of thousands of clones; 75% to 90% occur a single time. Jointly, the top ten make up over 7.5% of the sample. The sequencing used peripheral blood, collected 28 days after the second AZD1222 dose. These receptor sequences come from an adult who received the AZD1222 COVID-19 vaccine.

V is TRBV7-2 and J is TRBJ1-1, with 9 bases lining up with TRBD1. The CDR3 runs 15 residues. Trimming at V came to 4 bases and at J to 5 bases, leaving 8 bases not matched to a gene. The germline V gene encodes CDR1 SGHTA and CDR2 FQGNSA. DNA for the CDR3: TGTGCCAGCAGCTCTAACGCGGACAGGGGAACTGAAGCTTTCTTT. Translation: CASSSNADRGTEAFF.

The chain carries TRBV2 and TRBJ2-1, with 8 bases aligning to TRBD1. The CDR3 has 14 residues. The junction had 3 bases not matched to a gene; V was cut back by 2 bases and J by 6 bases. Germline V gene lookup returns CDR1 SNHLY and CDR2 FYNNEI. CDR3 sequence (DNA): TGTGCCAGCAGTGAATGGACAGGGAGCAATGAGCAGTTCTTC. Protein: CASSEWTGSNEQFF.

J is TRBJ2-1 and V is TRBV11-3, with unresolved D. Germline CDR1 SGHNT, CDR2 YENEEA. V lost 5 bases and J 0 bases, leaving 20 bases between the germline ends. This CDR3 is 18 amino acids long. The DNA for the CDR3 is TGTGCCAGCAGCCCCAGATCTAATAGCCCTAGCTCCTACAATGAGCAGTTCTTC. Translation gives CASSPRSNSPSSYNEQFF.

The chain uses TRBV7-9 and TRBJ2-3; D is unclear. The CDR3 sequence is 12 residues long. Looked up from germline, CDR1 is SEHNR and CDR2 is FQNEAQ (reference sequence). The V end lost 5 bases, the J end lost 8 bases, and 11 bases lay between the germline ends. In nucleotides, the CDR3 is TGTGCCAGCAGCCCGGCCCCGGGTACGCAGTATTTT. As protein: CASSPAPGTQYF.

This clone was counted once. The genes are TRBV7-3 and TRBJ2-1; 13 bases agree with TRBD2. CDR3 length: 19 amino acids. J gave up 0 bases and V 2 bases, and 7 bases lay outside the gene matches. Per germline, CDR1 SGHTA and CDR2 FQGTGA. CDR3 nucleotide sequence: TGTGCCAGCAGCTTACGTGAGACTAGCGGGGGGAGCTCCTACAATGAGCAGTTCTTC. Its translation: CASSLRETSGGSSYNEQFF.

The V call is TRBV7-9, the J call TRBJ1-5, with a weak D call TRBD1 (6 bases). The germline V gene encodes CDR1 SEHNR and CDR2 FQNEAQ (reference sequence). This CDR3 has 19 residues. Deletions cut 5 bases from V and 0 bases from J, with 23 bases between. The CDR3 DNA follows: TGTGCCAGCAGCGCCGCTCCGGGACACGGCTTTAGTAGCAATCAGCCCCAGCATTTT. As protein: CASSAAPGHGFSSNQPQHF.